This T cell receptor (beta chain) emerged from a study of identifying expanded T cells in peripheral blood. Details on this clone: What it binds is not known.

Regarding the study as a whole: Technical replicates showed around 1.2 changed clones; approximately 2 weeks roughly 16; four weeks 19. Across healthy donors, higher total template counts meant significantly greater roughly 2-week count variance.

Method: immunoSEQ multiplex PCR; TCRdb's copy keeps in-frame clones and lacks some. This table has approximately 58,000 clones, approximately 89% appearing once. CDR1 and CDR2 (germline): SQVTM, ANQGSEA. The CDR3 covers 15 residues. V lost 0 bases to trimming and J lost 4 bases, with 13 bases between them. This TCR was recovered from a person between 18 and 69 years old in good health. The chain joins TRBV29-1 to TRBJ1-3; perhaps TRBD1 as D (5 bases). What was sequenced was blood. CDR3 sequence reads: CSVEEVRGPGNTIYF. The CDR3 region has the DNA TGCAGCGTTGAAGAAGTTCGGGGACCGGGAAACACCATATATTTT.